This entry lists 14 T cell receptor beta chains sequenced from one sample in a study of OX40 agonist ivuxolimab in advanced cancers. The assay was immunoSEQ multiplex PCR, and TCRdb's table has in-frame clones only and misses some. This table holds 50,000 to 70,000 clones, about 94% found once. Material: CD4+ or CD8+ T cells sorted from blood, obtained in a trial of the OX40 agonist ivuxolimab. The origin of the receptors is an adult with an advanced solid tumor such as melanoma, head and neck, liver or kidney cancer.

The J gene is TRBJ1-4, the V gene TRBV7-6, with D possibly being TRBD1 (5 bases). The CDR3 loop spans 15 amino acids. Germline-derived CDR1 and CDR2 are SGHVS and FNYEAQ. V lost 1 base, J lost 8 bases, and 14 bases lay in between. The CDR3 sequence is CASSLVRAHREKLFF. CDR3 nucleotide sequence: TGTGCCAGCAGCTTAGTCAGGGCCCATCGGGAAAAACTGTTTTTT.

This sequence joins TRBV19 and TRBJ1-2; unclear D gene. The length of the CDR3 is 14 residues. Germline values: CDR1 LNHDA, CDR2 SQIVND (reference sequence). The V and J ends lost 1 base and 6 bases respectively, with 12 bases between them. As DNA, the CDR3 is TGTGCCAGTAGTATAGTTCCCGGCGGGGATGGCTACACCTTC. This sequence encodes CASSIVPGGDGYTF.

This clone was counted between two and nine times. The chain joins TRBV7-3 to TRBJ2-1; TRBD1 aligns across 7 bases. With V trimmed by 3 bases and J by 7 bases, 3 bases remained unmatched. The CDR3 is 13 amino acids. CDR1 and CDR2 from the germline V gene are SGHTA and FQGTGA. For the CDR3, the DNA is TGTGCCAGCAGCTTGACAGGGAATAATGAGCAGTTCTTC. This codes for CASSLTGNNEQFF.

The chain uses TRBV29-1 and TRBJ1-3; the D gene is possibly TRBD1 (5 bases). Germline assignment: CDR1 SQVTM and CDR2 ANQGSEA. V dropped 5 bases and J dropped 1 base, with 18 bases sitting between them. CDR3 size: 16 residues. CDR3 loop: CSVSGRGDRSGNTIYF. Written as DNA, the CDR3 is TGCAGCGTTTCCGGCCGGGGGGACCGGTCTGGAAACACCATATATTTT.

The CDR3: CASSQDQARAYEQYF. The CDR3 nucleotides are TGCGCCAGCAGCCAAGATCAAGCCAGGGCCTACGAGCAGTACTTC. The rearrangement joins TRBV4-3 to TRBJ2-5, with D maybe TRBD1 (5 bases). The assigned J gene may be wrong: the sequence end matches TRBJ2-7 better. CDR3 length: 15 residues. Germline loops: CDR1 LGHNA, CDR2 YSLEER.

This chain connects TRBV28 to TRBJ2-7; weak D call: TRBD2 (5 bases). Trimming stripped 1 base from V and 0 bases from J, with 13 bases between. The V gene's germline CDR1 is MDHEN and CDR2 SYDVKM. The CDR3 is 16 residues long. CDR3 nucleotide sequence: TGTGCCAGCAGTTTATCGCGGCAGAGGGCCTCCTACGAGCAGTACTTC. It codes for CASSLSRQRASYEQYF. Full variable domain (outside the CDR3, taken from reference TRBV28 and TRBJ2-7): DVKVTQSSRYLVKRTGEKVFLECVQDMDHENMFWYRQDPGLGLRLIYFSYDVKMKEKGDIPEGYSVSREKKERFSLILESASTNQTSMYLCASSLSRQRASYEQYFGPGTRLTVT.

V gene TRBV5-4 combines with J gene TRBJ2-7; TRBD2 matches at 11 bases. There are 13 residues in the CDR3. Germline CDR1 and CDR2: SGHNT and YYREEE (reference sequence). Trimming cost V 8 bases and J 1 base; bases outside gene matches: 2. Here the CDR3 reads CASSGRESYEQYF. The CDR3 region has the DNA TGTGCCAGTAGCGGGAGGGAATCCTACGAGCAGTACTTC.

CDR3 sequence (DNA): TGTGCCAGCAGCTCGCCCACTAGCGGGAGGATGGATACGCAGTATTTT. Protein: CASSSPTSGRMDTQYF. The rearrangement joins TRBV5-4 to TRBJ2-3, with TRBD2 matching 12 bases. The CDR3 length is 16 residues. V was pared by 3 bases and J by 6 bases, with 8 bases of the junction left unmatched. Per germline, CDR1 SGHNT and CDR2 YYREEE (reference sequence).

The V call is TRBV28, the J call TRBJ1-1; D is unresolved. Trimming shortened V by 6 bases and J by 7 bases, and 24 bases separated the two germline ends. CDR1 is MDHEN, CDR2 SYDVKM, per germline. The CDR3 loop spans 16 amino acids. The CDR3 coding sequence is TGTGCCAGCAGAACCCCCGCCACTGGTAACAGTGTTGAAGCTTTCTTT. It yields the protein CASRTPATGNSVEAFF.

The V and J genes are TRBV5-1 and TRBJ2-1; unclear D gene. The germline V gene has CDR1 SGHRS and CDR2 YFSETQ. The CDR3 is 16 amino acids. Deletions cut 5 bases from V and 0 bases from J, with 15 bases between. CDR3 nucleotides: TGCGCCAGCAGGAATTTCTACGGCAGCTCCTACAATGAGCAGTTCTTC. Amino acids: CASRNFYGSSYNEQFF.

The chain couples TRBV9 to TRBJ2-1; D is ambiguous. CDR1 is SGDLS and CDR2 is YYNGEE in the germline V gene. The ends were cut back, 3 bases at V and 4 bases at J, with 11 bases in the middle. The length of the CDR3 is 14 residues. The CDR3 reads CASSARAPYNEQFF. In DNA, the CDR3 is TGTGCCAGCAGCGCCCGGGCCCCGTACAATGAGCAGTTCTTC.

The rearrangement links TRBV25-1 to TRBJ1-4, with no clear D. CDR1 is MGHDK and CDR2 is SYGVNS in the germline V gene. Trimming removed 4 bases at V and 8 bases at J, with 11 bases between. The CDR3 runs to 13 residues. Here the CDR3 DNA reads TGTGCCAGCAGTGGGCCCGTTGGGGAAAAACTGTTTTTT. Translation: CASSGPVGEKLFF.

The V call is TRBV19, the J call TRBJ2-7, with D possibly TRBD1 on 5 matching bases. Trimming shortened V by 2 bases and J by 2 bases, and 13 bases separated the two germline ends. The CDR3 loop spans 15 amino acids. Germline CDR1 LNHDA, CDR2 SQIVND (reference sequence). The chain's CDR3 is CASSISPTATYEQYF. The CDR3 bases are TGTGCCAGTAGTATATCTCCGACAGCAACCTACGAGCAGTACTTC.

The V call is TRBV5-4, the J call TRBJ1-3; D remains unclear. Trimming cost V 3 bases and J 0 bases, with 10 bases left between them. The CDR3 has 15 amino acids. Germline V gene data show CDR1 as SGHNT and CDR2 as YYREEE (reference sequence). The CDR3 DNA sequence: TGTGCCAGCAGCTATCCCACCTCCTCTGGAAACACCATATATTTT. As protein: CASSYPTSSGNTIYF.